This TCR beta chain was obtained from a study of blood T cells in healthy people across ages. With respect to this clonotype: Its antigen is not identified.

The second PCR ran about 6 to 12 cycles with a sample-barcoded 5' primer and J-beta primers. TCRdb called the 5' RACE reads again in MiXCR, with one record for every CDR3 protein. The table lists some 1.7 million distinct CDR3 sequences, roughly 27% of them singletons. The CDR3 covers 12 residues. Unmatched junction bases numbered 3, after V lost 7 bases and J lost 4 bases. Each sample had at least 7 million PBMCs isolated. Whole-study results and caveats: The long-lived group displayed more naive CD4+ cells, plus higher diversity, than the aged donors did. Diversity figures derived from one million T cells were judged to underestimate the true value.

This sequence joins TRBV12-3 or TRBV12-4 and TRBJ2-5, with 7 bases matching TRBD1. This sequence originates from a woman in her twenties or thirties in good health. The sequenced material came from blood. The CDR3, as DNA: TGTGCCAGCACCTGGACAGGAGAGACCCAGTACTTC. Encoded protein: CASTWTGETQYF.